A single sample gave rise to the 29 T cell receptor beta chains below, sequenced in a study of response to subunit inactivated influenza vaccine. Via MiXCR, TCRdb re-called the RT-PCR reads, giving one row per CDR3 protein. The data hold roughly 780,000 distinct CDR3 sequences, with 18% observed a single time. The starting material was PBMCs from blood, obtained roughly 5 days after vaccination. These receptors all stem from a man in his forties or fifties who received an inactivated influenza vaccine.

V is TRBV12-3 or TRBV12-4 and J is TRBJ1-5; TRBD1 matches 8 bases. CDR3 length equals 14 residues. After removal of 8 bases from V and 5 bases from J, the junction contained 8 bases not matched to a gene. CDR3 residues: CASRRTGNDQPQHF. Here the CDR3 DNA reads TGTGCCAGCCGAAGGACAGGGAACGATCAGCCCCAGCATTTT.

The V and J genes are TRBV29-1 and TRBJ2-2; 7 bases match TRBD1. Germline V gene data show CDR1 as SQVTM and CDR2 as ANQGSEA. This CDR3 spans 13 amino acids. The junction had 4 bases not matched to a gene; V was cut back by 7 bases and J by 2 bases. As DNA, the CDR3 is TGCAGCGACCGGGACAGAAACACCGGGGAGCTGTTTTTT. The encoded protein is CSDRDRNTGELFF.

The rearrangement links TRBV5-1 to TRBJ2-1, with a weak D call TRBD2 (6 bases). The V and J ends lost 8 bases and 12 bases respectively, with 18 bases between them. Germline V gives CDR1 SGHRS, CDR2 YFSETQ. CDR3 size: 12 residues. The CDR3 nucleotides read TGCGCCAGTAACCCCGGAGGGCACCCGCAGTTCTTC. This encodes CASNPGGHPQFF.

The chain carries TRBV12-3 or TRBV12-4 and TRBJ2-1, with D unresolved. The CDR3 loop spans 13 amino acids. V lost 1 base and J 9 bases, leaving 10 bases between the germline ends. This CDR3 reads CASSLGNQPEQFF. The CDR3 DNA sequence: TGTGCCAGCAGTTTAGGGAACCAGCCTGAGCAGTTCTTC.

This rearrangement joins TRBV12-3 or TRBV12-4 to TRBJ2-2; 12 positions agree with TRBD2. This CDR3 has 17 residues. V dropped 4 bases and J dropped 7; count of bases not matched to a gene: 10. The CDR3 loop reads CASSSSASGGANGELFF. CDR3 DNA: TGTGCCAGCAGTTCAAGCGCTAGCGGGGGGGCGAACGGGGAGCTGTTTTTT.

This clonotype turned up a few times. The genes are TRBV6-5 and TRBJ2-1; TRBD2 aligns across 9 bases. V dropped 3 bases and J dropped 0; count of bases not matched to a gene: 6. This CDR3 has 17 residues. Germline CDR1 MNHEY, CDR2 SVGAGI. For the CDR3, the DNA is TGTGCCAGCAGTTATGGTAGCGGGGGAAGCTCCTACAATGAGCAGTTCTTC. Its translation is CASSYGSGGSSYNEQFF.

This rearrangement joins TRBV6-1 to TRBJ2-1; 7 bases line up with TRBD2. Trimming at V came to 10 bases and at J to 0 bases, leaving 6 bases not matched to a gene. Germline lookup yields CDR1 MNHNS and CDR2 SASEGT. The CDR3 spans 14 residues. The CDR3 region is CATSSGDSYNEQFF. The DNA of the CDR3 is TGTGCCACTTCTAGCGGCGACTCCTACAATGAGCAGTTCTTC.

This clonotype was seen only a few times. The V gene is TRBV6-2 or TRBV6-3, the J gene TRBJ2-3; possibly TRBD1 for D (5 bases). Germline CDR1 is MNHEY and CDR2 is SVGEGT. The CDR3 loop spans 16 amino acids. V dropped 1 base and J dropped 1 base, with 12 bases sitting between them. The DNA for the CDR3 is TGTGCCAGCAGTTACTATCAGGGAAGGGGCACAGATACGCAGTATTTT. Translation: CASSYYQGRGTDTQYF.

Only a few counts were recorded for this clonotype. The chain recombines TRBV7-9 with TRBJ1-1; 7 bases agree with TRBD1. The CDR3 has 15 amino acids. The V gene end was trimmed by 1 base and the J gene end by 3 bases; junction bases not matched to a gene: 5. Germline-derived CDR1 and CDR2 are SEHNR and FQNEAQ (reference sequence). Here the CDR3 DNA reads TGTGCCAGCAGCTTAGAAGGGGGCGTCGACACTGAAGCTTTCTTT. It encodes CASSLEGGVDTEAFF. The variable domain in full, with the rest retrieved from reference TRBV7-9 and TRBJ1-1, is DTGVSQNPRHKITKRGQNVTFRCDPISEHNRLYWYRQTLGQGPEFLTYFQNEAQLEKSRLLSDRFSAERPKGSFSTLEIQRTEQGDSAMYLCASSLEGGVDTEAFFGQGTRLTVV.

V usage is TRBV7-9 and J usage is TRBJ1-4, with D perhaps matching TRBD1 (6 bases). Trimming took 2 bases from V and 6 from J, leaving 13 bases between them. Germline-derived CDR1 and CDR2 are SEHNR and FQNEAQ (reference sequence). This CDR3 has 15 amino acids. CDR3 sequence: CASSLTGKRYEKLFF. As DNA, the CDR3 is TGTGCCAGCAGCTTAACAGGGAAGAGATATGAAAAACTGTTTTTT.

V usage is TRBV7-2 and J usage is TRBJ1-3; the D is unclear. The CDR3 is 15 residues long. The V gene lost 5 bases and the J gene lost 0 bases, with 11 bases spanning the gap. CDR1 is SGHTA, CDR2 FQGNSA, per germline. For the CDR3, the DNA is TGTGCCAGCAGCCAAAACGTCGGCTCTGGAAACACCATATATTTT. This gives the protein CASSQNVGSGNTIYF.

This clonotype was detected a few times. The genes are TRBV7-2 and TRBJ2-1; 8 bases match TRBD2. The CDR3 sequence is 15 residues long. The V gene end was trimmed by 2 bases and the J gene end by 4 bases; junction bases not matched to a gene: 4. Looked up from germline, CDR1 is SGHTA and CDR2 is FQGNSA. In DNA form, the CDR3 reads TGTGCCAGCAGCTTAAACAGCGGGAGTTACAATGAGCAGTTCTTC. This encodes CASSLNSGSYNEQFF. The entire variable domain, with the rest obtained from reference TRBV7-2 and TRBJ2-1, is as follows: GAGVSQSPSNKVTEKGKDVELRCDPISGHTALYWYRQSLGQGLEFLIYFQGNSAPDKSGLPSDRFSAERTGGSVSTLTIQRTQQEDSAVYLCASSLNSGSYNEQFFGPGTRLTVL.

The rearrangement joins TRBV6-1 to TRBJ2-1; 10 positions agree with TRBD1. The CDR3 has 15 residues. With 6 bases clipped from V and 6 bases from J, the junction kept 8 bases outside the gene matches. Germline V gene sequence: CDR1 MNHNS, CDR2 SASEGT. CDR3 DNA: TGTGCCAGCAGACTACCGGGACAGGGGTCCAATGAGCAGTTCTTC. Protein product: CASRLPGQGSNEQFF.

This chain joins TRBV20-1 and TRBJ2-3; D is perhaps TRBD2 (5 bases). CDR3 length equals 13 residues. Germline CDR1 reads DFQATT; CDR2 reads SNEGSKA (reference sequence). Between the trimmed V and J ends, which lost 6 bases and 5 bases, there was a span of 15 bases. DNA of the CDR3: TGCAGTGCCAGCCCGGGGAGTCAAGATACGCAGTATTTT. This gives the protein CSASPGSQDTQYF.

This clonotype was observed a handful of times. The V call is TRBV6-2 or TRBV6-3, the J call TRBJ2-7; D not certain. The CDR3 runs to 14 residues. V gave up 6 bases and J gave up 2 bases, with 14 bases separating them. The germline V gene has CDR1 MNHEY and CDR2 SVGEGT. CDR3 sequence: CASRPYEVTYEQYF. The CDR3 DNA reads as TGTGCCAGCAGACCCTATGAGGTGACCTACGAGCAGTACTTC.

This chain links TRBV4-2 with TRBJ1-1; D call uncertain. The V gene lost 4 bases and the J gene lost 0 bases, with 6 bases spanning the gap. CDR1 is LGHNA, CDR2 YNFKEQ, per germline. CDR3 length: 13 residues. The CDR3 DNA reads as TGTGCCAGCAGCCCCCACCTGAACACTGAAGCTTTCTTT. Residues: CASSPHLNTEAFF.

This rearrangement joins TRBV2 to TRBJ2-7; tentative D call: TRBD2 (7 bases). The V gene's germline CDR1 is SNHLY and CDR2 FYNNEI. The CDR3 is made up of 19 amino acids. Between the trimmed V and J ends, which lost 11 bases and 3 bases, there was a span of 35 bases. The CDR3 DNA is TGTGCCTTCAGTCGCCGGGACATCTCTCGCGGGGGCACTATCTACGAGCAGTACTTC. It specifies CAFSRRDISRGGTIYEQYF.

This chain uses TRBV11-2 with TRBJ2-1; 12 positions match TRBD2. CDR3 length: 19 amino acids. V shed 2 bases, J shed 4 bases, and the junction held 12 bases outside the gene matches. Looked up from germline, CDR1 is SGHAT and CDR2 is FQNNGV. CDR3 residues: CASSLPRTSGTKGYNEQFF. In DNA form, the CDR3 reads TGTGCCAGCAGCTTACCAAGGACTAGCGGGACGAAGGGGTACAATGAGCAGTTCTTC. Filled out from reference TRBV11-2 and TRBJ2-1, the complete variable domain reads EAGVAQSPRYKIIEKRQSVAFWCNPISGHATLYWYQQILGQGPKLLIQFQNNGVVDDSQLPKDRFSAERLKGVDSTLKIQPAKLEDSAVYLCASSLPRTSGTKGYNEQFFGPGTRLTVL.

V usage is TRBV7-9 and J usage is TRBJ2-3; 7 positions match TRBD2. The germline V gene has CDR1 SEHNR and CDR2 FQNEAQ (reference sequence). This CDR3 contains 17 residues. V dropped 5 bases and J dropped 2; count of bases not matched to a gene: 13. The CDR3 sequence is CASSRSVGLADTDTQYF. The DNA for the CDR3 is TGTGCCAGCAGCCGAAGTGTAGGTCTAGCGGACACAGATACGCAGTATTTT.

This clonotype was counted at least ten times. The DNA of the CDR3 is TGCAGTGCTACCCCCTGGGCAGCGGGGGGACCTTACCAAGAGCAGTTCTTC. Protein product: CSATPWAAGGPYQEQFF. The genes are TRBV20-1 and TRBJ2-1, with 9 bases aligning to TRBD2. Trimming took 4 bases from V and 10 from J; bases not matched to a gene: 20. Germline V gene sequence: CDR1 DFQATT, CDR2 SNEGSKA (reference sequence). The CDR3 is 17 amino acids.

This clonotype was counted only a few times. V is TRBV5-1 and J is TRBJ2-5; weak D call: TRBD1 (5 bases). This CDR3 has 13 amino acids. The V gene's germline CDR1 is SGHRS and CDR2 YFSETQ. V lost 4 bases to trimming and J lost 7 bases, with 14 bases between them. CDR3 sequence (DNA): TGCGCCAGCAGCACCGGACACACCGGGACCCAGTACTTC. Its translation is CASSTGHTGTQYF.

This clonotype was seen only a few times. The chain employs TRBV30 and TRBJ1-2; no clear D. The V end lost 2 bases, the J end lost 6 bases, and 10 bases lay between the germline ends. CDR1 is GTSNPN and CDR2 is SVGIG in the germline V gene (reference sequence). CDR3 length: 12 amino acids. The CDR3 is CAWSHTINGYTF. In DNA form, the CDR3 reads TGTGCCTGGAGTCATACGATTAATGGCTACACCTTC.

J is TRBJ2-1 and V is TRBV5-1, with 9 bases identical to TRBD2. With 4 bases clipped from V and 2 bases from J, the junction kept 7 bases outside the gene matches. The length of the CDR3 is 16 residues. From germline, CDR1 is SGHRS and CDR2 YFSETQ. CDR3 bases: TGCGCCAGCAGCCTCGACTTAGCGGGGGCCTACAATGAGCAGTTCTTC. Residues: CASSLDLAGAYNEQFF.

The chain employs TRBV20-1 and TRBJ1-2; D is perhaps TRBD1 (6 bases). CDR3 length: 14 residues. CDR1 is DFQATT, CDR2 SNEGSKA, per germline (reference sequence). Trimming removed 3 bases at V and 6 bases at J, with 17 bases between. The CDR3 bases are TGCAGTGCTAGTGCAGTCAGGGGCAGGAATGGCTACACCTTC. Its translation: CSASAVRGRNGYTF.

The J gene is TRBJ1-2, the V gene TRBV7-9; the match to TRBD1 covers 9 bases. Per germline, CDR1 SEHNR and CDR2 FQNEAQ (reference sequence). CDR3 length equals 14 residues. V lost 5 bases and J lost 5; bases outside the gene matches: 6. In DNA form, the CDR3 reads TGTGCCAGCAGCACTGGGACAGGGATTTATGGCTACACCTTC. This sequence encodes CASSTGTGIYGYTF.

This clonotype came up many times. This chain uses TRBV24-1 with TRBJ2-1, with D perhaps matching TRBD2 (5 bases). Germline V gene lookup returns CDR1 KGHDR and CDR2 SFDVKD. The CDR3 is made up of 14 amino acids. V was trimmed by 10 bases and J by 2 bases, leaving 14 bases between them. CDR3 region: CATVGGSAYNEQFF. The CDR3 DNA reads as TGTGCCACAGTCGGTGGGAGCGCCTACAATGAGCAGTTCTTC.

The chain carries TRBV7-9 and TRBJ1-1; weak D call: TRBD1 (5 bases). Trimming shortened V by 4 bases and J by 12 bases, and 15 bases separated the two germline ends. The CDR3 has 12 amino acids. Germline V gene lookup returns CDR1 SEHNR and CDR2 FQNEAQ (reference sequence). The chain's CDR3 is CASSSPGGLTFF. DNA of the CDR3: TGTGCCAGCAGCTCACCCGGGGGTTTAACTTTCTTT.

This clonotype was seen only a few times. The CDR3: CASSATNRGGEAFF. The CDR3 region has the DNA TGTGCCAGCAGCGCAACAAACAGGGGGGGCGAAGCTTTCTTT. The V call is TRBV9, the J call TRBJ1-1; TRBD1 aligns across 8 bases. The CDR3 consists of 14 residues. Trimming at V came to 3 bases and at J to 8 bases, leaving 9 bases not matched to a gene. From germline, CDR1 is SGDLS and CDR2 YYNGEE.

The rearrangement uses TRBV10-3 and TRBJ2-1; D is undetermined. V was trimmed by 7 bases and J by 1 base, leaving 8 bases between them. Per germline, CDR1 ENHRY and CDR2 SYGVKD. The CDR3 contains 13 residues. This CDR3 reads CAINDISYNEQFF. In nucleotides, the CDR3 is TGTGCCATCAACGACATTTCCTACAATGAGCAGTTCTTC.